The rows below give T cell receptor beta chains drawn from one sample of a study of human T cells and chemical hapten exposure. TCRdb re-called the RACE reads through MiXCR, storing one row per CDR3 protein. The sample has approximately 110,000 distinct CDR3 sequences, approximately 11% seen once. Specimen: whole blood, collected in connection with sensitization to the hapten diphenylcyclopropenone (DPC). These receptors came from a woman aged 35 to 49 with alopecia areata. Some clones in this sample may be carry-over from other donors' samples. Each CDR3 is given with its conserved first and last residue. Fields, in order: CDR3 protein, CDR3 DNA, clone size, CDR3 length, D gene, V gene, J gene. A D gene is named only where the DNA matches it firmly. Rows may omit the clone size; those that give it use once, few, many or a size class.

CDR3aa: CASNGRGADTQYF
CDR3nt: TGTGCCAGCAATGGCAGGGGAGCAGATACGCAGTATTTT
abundance: few
len: 13
d_gene: NA
v_gene: TRBV6-6
j_gene: TRBJ2-3

CDR3aa: CASSTPRAGGELFF
CDR3nt: TGTGCCAGTAGTACGCCCCGCGCTGGCGGGGAGCTGTTTTTT
abundance: many
len: 14
d_gene: NA
v_gene: TRBV19
j_gene: TRBJ2-2

CDR3aa: CASTRGRSWMAFF
CDR3nt: TGTGCCAGCACCCGGGGCCGGAGTTGGATGGCTTTCTTT
abundance: many
len: 13
d_gene: NA
v_gene: TRBV12-3/TRBV12-4
j_gene: TRBJ1-1

CDR3aa: CASGLWPRQGKRFSNQPQHF
CDR3nt: TGTGCTAGTGGCTTGTGGCCCAGACAGGGAAAAAGGTTTAGCAATCAGCCCCAGCATTTT
abundance: few
len: 20
d_gene: TRBD1
v_gene: TRBV12-5
j_gene: TRBJ1-5

CDR3aa: CSVDPWGGESNTEAFF
CDR3nt: TGCAGCGTTGATCCCTGGGGTGGGGAGTCGAACACTGAAGCTTTCTTT
abundance: few
len: 16
d_gene: NA
v_gene: TRBV29-1
j_gene: TRBJ1-1

CDR3aa: CASSNRGLNTGELFF
CDR3nt: TGTGCCAGCAGTAACAGGGGGCTGAACACCGGGGAGCTGTTTTTT
abundance: few
len: 15
d_gene: TRBD1
v_gene: TRBV2
j_gene: TRBJ2-2

CDR3aa: CASTPYGQGMTGELFF
CDR3nt: TGCGCCAGTACCCCGTATGGACAGGGAATGACCGGGGAGCTGTTTTTT
abundance: many
len: 16
d_gene: TRBD1
v_gene: TRBV5-1
j_gene: TRBJ2-2

CDR3aa: CASSPVSLGYEQYF
CDR3nt: TGTGCCAGCAGCCCGGTTAGCCTGGGCTACGAGCAGTACTTC
abundance: many
len: 14
d_gene: NA
v_gene: TRBV7-9
j_gene: TRBJ2-7

CDR3aa: CASSEGDSIEAFF
CDR3nt: TGCGCCAGCAGTGAGGGGGACAGTATTGAAGCTTTCTTT
abundance: NA
len: 13
d_gene: TRBD1
v_gene: TRBV10-1
j_gene: TRBJ1-1

CDR3aa: CASSSHGPGGRSSYEQYF
CDR3nt: TGTGCCAGCAGTTCACATGGTCCTGGGGGGAGAAGCTCCTACGAGCAGTACTTC
abundance: few
len: 18
d_gene: NA
v_gene: TRBV28
j_gene: TRBJ2-7

CDR3aa: CASSLLPAGVSEEQFF
CDR3nt: TGTGCCAGCTCACTACTCCCAGCGGGAGTTTCGGAAGAGCAGTTCTTC
abundance: few
len: 16
d_gene: TRBD2
v_gene: TRBV18
j_gene: TRBJ2-1

CDR3aa: CASSQGPGTTNYEQYF
CDR3nt: TGCGCCAGCAGCCAAGGTCCCGGGACTACCAACTACGAGCAGTACTTC
abundance: NA
len: 16
d_gene: TRBD2
v_gene: TRBV4-3
j_gene: TRBJ2-7

CDR3aa: CASSPSRGGTMAQYF
CDR3nt: TGTGCCAGCAGTCCCTCGCGGGGGGGGACCATGGCCCAGTACTTC
abundance: many
len: 15
d_gene: TRBD2
v_gene: TRBV6-2/TRBV6-3
j_gene: TRBJ2-5

CDR3aa: CASSEVAGTGELFF
CDR3nt: TGTGCCAGCAGTGAAGTCGCGGGAACCGGGGAGCTGTTTTTT
abundance: NA
len: 14
d_gene: NA
v_gene: TRBV6-1
j_gene: TRBJ2-2

CDR3aa: CASSSEGRITDTQYF
CDR3nt: TGCGCCAGCAGCTCAGAAGGGAGGATCACAGATACGCAGTATTTT
abundance: NA
len: 15
d_gene: NA
v_gene: TRBV5-1
j_gene: TRBJ2-3